This TCR beta chain was obtained from a study of chemoradiotherapy in HPV16-positive cancers. The CDR3 runs 15 residues. V gave up 1 base and J gave up 7 bases, with 16 bases separating them. CDR1 and CDR2 (germline): MGHRA, YSYEKL. TCRdb's table, derived via immunoSEQ multiplex PCR, lists solely in-frame clones and lacks some. The sample lists fewer than 40,000 clones, about 90% occurring once. Sample: blood, taken from a patient who underwent chemoradiotherapy. The chain uses TRBV4-1 and TRBJ1-2; D not certain. The sequence came from a human donor with HPV-associated anogenital cancer. The chain's CDR3 is CASSQVGQSPSGYTF. CDR3 DNA: TGCGCCAGCAGCCAAGTAGGGCAGAGCCCCTCTGGCTACACCTTC.